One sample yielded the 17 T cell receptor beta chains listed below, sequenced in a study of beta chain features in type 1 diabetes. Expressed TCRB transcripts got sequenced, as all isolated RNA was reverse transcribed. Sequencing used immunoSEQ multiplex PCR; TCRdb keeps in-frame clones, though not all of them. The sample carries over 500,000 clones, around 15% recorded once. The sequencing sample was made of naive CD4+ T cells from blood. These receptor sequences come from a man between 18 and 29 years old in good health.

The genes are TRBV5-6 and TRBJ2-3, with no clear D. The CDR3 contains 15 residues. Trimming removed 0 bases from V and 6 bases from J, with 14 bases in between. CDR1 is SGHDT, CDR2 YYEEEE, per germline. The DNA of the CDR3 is TGTGCCAGCAGCTTGGCCAATCTCGCGGCGGATACGCAGTATTTT. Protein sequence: CASSLANLAADTQYF.

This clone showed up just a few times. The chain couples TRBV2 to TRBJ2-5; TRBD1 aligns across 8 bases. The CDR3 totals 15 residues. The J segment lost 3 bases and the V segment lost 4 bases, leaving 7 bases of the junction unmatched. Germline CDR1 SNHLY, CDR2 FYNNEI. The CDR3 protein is CASSADRGGKETQYF. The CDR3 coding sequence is TGTGCCAGCAGTGCTGACAGGGGTGGGAAAGAGACCCAGTACTTC.

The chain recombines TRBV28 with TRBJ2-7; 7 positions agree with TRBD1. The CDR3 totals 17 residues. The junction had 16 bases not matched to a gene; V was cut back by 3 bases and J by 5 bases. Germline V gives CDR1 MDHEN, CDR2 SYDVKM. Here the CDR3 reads CASSLPRQGIGVDEQYF. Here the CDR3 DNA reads TGTGCCAGCAGTTTGCCCCGACAGGGTATAGGAGTGGACGAGCAGTACTTC.

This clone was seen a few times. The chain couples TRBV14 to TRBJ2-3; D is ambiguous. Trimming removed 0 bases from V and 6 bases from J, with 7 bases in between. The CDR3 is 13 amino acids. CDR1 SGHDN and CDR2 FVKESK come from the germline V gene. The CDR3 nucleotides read TGTGCCAGCAGCCAAGATGTGGGGGATACGCAGTATTTT. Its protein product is CASSQDVGDTQYF.

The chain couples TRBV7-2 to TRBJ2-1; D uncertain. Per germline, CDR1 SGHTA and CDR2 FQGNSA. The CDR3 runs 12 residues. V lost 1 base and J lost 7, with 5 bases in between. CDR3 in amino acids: CASSLEANEQFF. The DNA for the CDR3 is TGTGCCAGCAGCTTAGAAGCGAATGAGCAGTTCTTC.

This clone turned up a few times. The CDR3 DNA is TGCGCCAGCAGCCAAGAGATAGGGGTAAACACCATATATTTT. It translates to CASSQEIGVNTIYF. The J gene is TRBJ1-3, the V gene TRBV4-3; TRBD1 is a possible D gene (5 bases). V was shortened by 0 bases and J by 6 bases, with 9 bases between the two germline ends. This CDR3 has 14 residues. CDR1 is LGHNA and CDR2 is YSLEER in the germline V gene.

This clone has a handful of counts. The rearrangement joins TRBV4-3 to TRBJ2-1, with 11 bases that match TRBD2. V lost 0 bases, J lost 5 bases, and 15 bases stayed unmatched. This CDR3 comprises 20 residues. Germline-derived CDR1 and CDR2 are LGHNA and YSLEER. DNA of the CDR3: TGCGCCAGCAGCCAAGACTCTGGGCTGGGTCTAGCGGGAGGTCACAATGAGCAGTTCTTC. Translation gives CASSQDSGLGLAGGHNEQFF.

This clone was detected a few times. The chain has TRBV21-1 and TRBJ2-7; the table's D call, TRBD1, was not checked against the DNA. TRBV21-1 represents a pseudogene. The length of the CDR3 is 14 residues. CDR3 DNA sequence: TGTGCCAGCAGCATTAGGGGCCGATTTTACGAGCAGTACTTC. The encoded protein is CASSIRGRFYEQYF.

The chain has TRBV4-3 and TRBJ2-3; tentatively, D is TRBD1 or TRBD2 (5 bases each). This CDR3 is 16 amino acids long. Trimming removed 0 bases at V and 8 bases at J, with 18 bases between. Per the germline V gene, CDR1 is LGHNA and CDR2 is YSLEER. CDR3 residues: CASSQDSGPRTFTQYF. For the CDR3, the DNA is TGCGCCAGCAGCCAAGATTCGGGGCCTCGGACGTTTACGCAGTATTTT.

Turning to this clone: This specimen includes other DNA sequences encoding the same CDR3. DNA of the CDR3: TGTGCCACCAGCAGAGATCCCGGACAGGGCAGACGCTACACCTTC. It encodes CATSRDPGQGRRYTF. The J gene is TRBJ1-2, the V gene TRBV15; 8 bases fit TRBD1. Germline CDR1 and CDR2: LNHNV and YYDKDF (reference sequence). V was clipped by 0 bases and J by 9 bases; unmatched bases: 9. CDR3 length: 15 residues.

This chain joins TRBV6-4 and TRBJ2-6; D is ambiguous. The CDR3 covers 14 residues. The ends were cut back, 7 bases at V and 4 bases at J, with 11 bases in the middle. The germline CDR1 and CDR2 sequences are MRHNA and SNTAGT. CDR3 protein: CASKETSGANVLTF. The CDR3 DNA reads TGTGCCAGCAAGGAGACGTCCGGGGCCAACGTCCTGACTTTC.

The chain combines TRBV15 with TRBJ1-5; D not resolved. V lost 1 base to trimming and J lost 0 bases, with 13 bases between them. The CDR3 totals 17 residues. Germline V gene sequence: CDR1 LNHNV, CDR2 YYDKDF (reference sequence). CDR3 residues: CATSRVGLPDSNQPQHF. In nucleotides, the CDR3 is TGTGCCACCAGCAGAGTTGGCCTACCGGATAGCAATCAGCCCCAGCATTTT.

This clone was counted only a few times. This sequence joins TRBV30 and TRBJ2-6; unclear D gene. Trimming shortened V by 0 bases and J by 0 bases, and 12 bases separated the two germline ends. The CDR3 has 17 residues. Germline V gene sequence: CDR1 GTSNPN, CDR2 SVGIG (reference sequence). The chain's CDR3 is CAWSVLKASSGANVLTF. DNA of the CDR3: TGTGCCTGGAGTGTACTTAAGGCGAGCTCTGGGGCCAACGTCCTGACTTTC.

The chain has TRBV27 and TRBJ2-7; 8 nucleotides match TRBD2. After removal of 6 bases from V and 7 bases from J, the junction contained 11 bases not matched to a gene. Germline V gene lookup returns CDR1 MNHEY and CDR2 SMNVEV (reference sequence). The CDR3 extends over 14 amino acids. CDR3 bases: TGTGCCAGCAGAGCCGCCGGGACTAGAATTGAGCAGTACTTC. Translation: CASRAAGTRIEQYF.

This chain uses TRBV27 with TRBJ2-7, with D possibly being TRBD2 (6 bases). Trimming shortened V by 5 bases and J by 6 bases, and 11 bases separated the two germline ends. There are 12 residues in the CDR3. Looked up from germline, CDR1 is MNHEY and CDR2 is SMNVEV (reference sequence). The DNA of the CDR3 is TGTGCCAGCAGTGTCCCGGGGGTCGAGCAGTACTTC. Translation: CASSVPGVEQYF.

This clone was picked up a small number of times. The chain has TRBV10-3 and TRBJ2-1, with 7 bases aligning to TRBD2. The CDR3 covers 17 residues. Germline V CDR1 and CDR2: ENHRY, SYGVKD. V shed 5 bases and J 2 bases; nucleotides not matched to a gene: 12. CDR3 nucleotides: TGTGCCATCAGTACCTACCGGGACTATCGAACCTACAATGAGCAGTTCTTC. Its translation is CAISTYRDYRTYNEQFF.

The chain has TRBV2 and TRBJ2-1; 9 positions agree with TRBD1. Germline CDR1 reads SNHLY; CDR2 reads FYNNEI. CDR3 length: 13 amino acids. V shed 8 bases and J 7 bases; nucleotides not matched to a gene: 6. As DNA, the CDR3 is TGTGCCAGCTCGGGACAGGGTGGGAATGAGCAGTTCTTC. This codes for CASSGQGGNEQFF.